This TCR beta chain originates from a study of T cells of healthy individuals. TCRdb re-derived calls from the 5' RACE reads in MiXCR, one entry per CDR3 protein. Here the sample spans roughly 87,000 distinct CDR3 sequences, 15% to 20% being singletons. The CDR3 extends over 16 amino acids. V was shortened by 0 bases and J by 2 bases, with 13 bases between the two germline ends. CDR1 and CDR2 (germline): MGHRA, YSYEKL. The sequence was obtained from a human donor in good health. J is TRBJ2-5 and V is TRBV4-1; either TRBD1 or TRBD2 may supply D (7 bases each). As DNA, the CDR3 is TGCGCCAGCAGCCAAGATAGGGAGGGACAGCAAGAGACCCAGTACTTC. Amino acids: CASSQDREGQQETQYF.